This TCR beta chain was retrieved from a study of blood T cell repertoires in COVID-19. In the study overall: The study drew acute and convalescent COVID-19 samples from the United States, Italy and Spain. The cDNA or gDNA used as material had been derived from T cells, B-cell-depleted T cells, or PBMCs.

Authors' processing steps: Scientists estimated how many nucleated cells there were by amplifying reference gene primers. Clones were read by immunoSEQ multiplex PCR, and TCRdb kept only the in-frame ones, dropping some. That table furnishes V, J and clone size, whereas the DNA furnished D and trimming. This repertoire shows 150,000 to 200,000 clones, over 75% found once; its top ten account for around 2.7%. This clone was recorded a few times. Germline V CDR1 and CDR2: SGHVS, FQNEAQ. The CDR3 spans 15 residues. The ends were cut back, 1 base at V and 0 bases at J, with 9 bases in the middle. Sequencing was carried out using peripheral blood. The chain employs TRBV7-8 and TRBJ2-5; the D gene is possibly TRBD2 (5 bases). This TCR came from a man between 65 and 80 years old with acute or convalescent COVID-19. The CDR3 DNA reads as TGTGCCAGCAGCTTAGGGTCGGGGTACCAAGAGACCCAGTACTTC. It specifies CASSLGSGYQETQYF.